Reported below is one T cell receptor (beta chain). The ends lost 7 bases at V and 4 bases at J; junction bases unmatched: 6. In germline, CDR1 is SGHRS, CDR2 YFSETQ. The CDR3 totals 14 residues. This sample was taken from a study of blood T cell repertoires in COVID-19. Some clones are missing from TCRdb's copy, which holds only in-frame ones; the method was immunoSEQ multiplex PCR. The table records roughly 130,000 clones, less than 80% of them present only once. Source material: peripheral blood. The sequence was collected from a man aged 55 to 70 with acute or convalescent COVID-19. The chain joins TRBV5-1 to TRBJ2-2; 8 positions agree with TRBD1. The CDR3 loop is CASQTGGITGELFF. The CDR3 coding sequence is TGCGCCAGCCAAACAGGGGGAATCACCGGGGAGCTGTTTTTT.